This TCR beta chain derives from a study of tumor-infiltrating lymphocytes in primary liver carcinoma. The study extracted blood RNA from unsorted whole blood and also extracted germline DNA. Priming with a constant-region primer yielded TCR beta cDNA from roughly 490 ng total RNA. Library construction for TCR beta comprised three nested multiplex PCR rounds performed with slightly modified ARM-PCR. The first two PCR rounds used TRBV1-TRBV30 primers with a Cbeta primer, roughly 10 cycles each. TCRdb independently ran MiXCR on the multiplex PCR reads; one entry per CDR3 protein. Found here are approximately 310,000 distinct CDR3 sequences, roughly two thirds of them singletons; the top ten hold roughly 8.6%. Comments on this clonotype: A much larger clone lies a single base off, so this may be a read error.

Germline assignment: CDR1 LGHNA and CDR2 YSLEER. Losses at the gene ends were 0 bases for V and 3 bases for J; bases not matched to a gene: 11. There are 19 residues in the CDR3. The V and J genes are TRBV4-3 and TRBJ2-2; the match to TRBD2 covers 9 bases. Sequencing was carried out using peripheral blood. The source is a man aged 40-55 years with primary liver carcinoma and hepatitis B virus infection. The CDR3: CASSQEREGLGVDTGELFF. CDR3 DNA: TGCGCCAGCAGCCAAGAGCGGGAGGGCCTAGGTGTTGACACCGGGGAGCTGTTTTTT.